The 21 T cell receptor beta chains in this list originate from one sample, sequenced in a study of PD-L1 blockade in urothelial cancer. Produced via immunoSEQ multiplex PCR; TCRdb's table is partial and in-frame only. The repertoire has fewer than 45,000 clones, about 88% of them found once; the top ten carry around 25%. Time point denoted: pretreatment peripheral blood. The sequences come from PBMCs, collected around atezolizumab (anti-PD-L1) treatment. The source of these receptors is a donor at least 40 years old with urothelial cancer.

The chain carries TRBV4-3 and TRBJ1-5; possibly TRBD1 for D (6 bases). This CDR3 comprises 13 residues. From germline, CDR1 is LGHNA and CDR2 YSLEER. The V end lost 4 bases, the J end lost 4 bases, and 8 bases lay between the germline ends. CDR3: CASSRGQNQPQHF. The CDR3 nucleotides read TGCGCCAGCAGCCGAGGACAGAATCAGCCCCAGCATTTT.

V is TRBV5-1 and J is TRBJ2-1, with D perhaps TRBD1 (6 bases). V was trimmed by 0 bases and J by 13 bases, leaving 8 bases between them. Germline V gene data show CDR1 as SGHRS and CDR2 as YFSETQ. This CDR3 is 11 amino acids long. The CDR3 loop reads CASSLEGGQFF. For the CDR3, the DNA is TGCGCCAGCAGCTTGGAAGGGGGTCAGTTCTTC.

The chain links TRBV7-2 to TRBJ2-7, with D perhaps matching TRBD2 (6 bases). The germline CDR1 and CDR2 sequences are SGHTA and FQGNSA. V was trimmed by 1 base and J by 2 bases, leaving 12 bases between them. The CDR3 extends over 15 amino acids. The chain's CDR3 is CASSLGRRGAYEQYF. The CDR3 region has the DNA TGTGCCAGCAGCTTAGGTCGGCGGGGCGCCTACGAGCAGTACTTC. The variable domain in full, completed from reference TRBV7-2 and TRBJ2-7, reads GAGVSQSPSNKVTEKGKDVELRCDPISGHTALYWYRQSLGQGLEFLIYFQGNSAPDKSGLPSDRFSAERTGGSVSTLTIQRTQQEDSAVYLCASSLGRRGAYEQYFGPGTRLTVT.

CDR3 loop: CASSGGGSGSFSEQFF. The CDR3 DNA is TGTGCCAGCAGCGGGGGTGGCAGCGGGAGTTTTAGTGAGCAGTTCTTC. The V call is TRBV5-5, the J call TRBJ2-1; 8 nucleotides line up with TRBD2. The V segment lost 4 bases and the J segment 9 bases; nucleotides outside the gene matches: 15. CDR1 and CDR2 from the germline V gene are SGHKS and YYEKEE (reference sequence). The CDR3 sequence is 16 residues long.

The V call is TRBV6-1, the J call TRBJ2-7; 7 bases agree with TRBD2. V shed 8 bases, J shed 5 bases, and the junction held 6 bases outside the gene matches. This CDR3 comprises 12 residues. CDR1 is MNHNS, CDR2 SASEGT, per germline. CDR3 in amino acids: CASGGEWNEQYF. The CDR3 DNA is TGTGCCAGCGGGGGGGAGTGGAACGAGCAGTACTTC.

The J gene is TRBJ2-1, the V gene TRBV9, with 7 bases matching TRBD1. The CDR3 loop spans 14 amino acids. V shed 4 bases, J shed 5 bases, and the junction held 6 bases outside the gene matches. CDR1 is SGDLS, CDR2 YYNGEE, per germline. CDR3 sequence reads: CASSPVGTDNEQFF. In DNA form, the CDR3 reads TGTGCCAGCAGCCCAGTTGGGACAGACAATGAGCAGTTCTTC.

CDR3 region: CASTMNTEAFF. In DNA, the CDR3 is TGTGCCAGCACCATGAACACTGAAGCTTTCTTT. V and J are TRBV6-1 and TRBJ1-1; no firm D call. The V and J ends lost 7 bases and 0 bases respectively, with 3 bases between them. Germline-derived CDR1 and CDR2 are MNHNS and SASEGT. This CDR3 is 11 amino acids long.

This chain uses TRBV10-3 with TRBJ2-2; weak D call: TRBD1 (6 bases). The CDR3 contains 14 residues. CDR1 is ENHRY, CDR2 SYGVKD, per germline. Trimming took off 4 bases at V and 3 bases at J, with 9 bases between the two ends. The CDR3 sequence is CAISAQGYTGELFF. CDR3 coding DNA: TGTGCCATCAGTGCGCAGGGGTACACCGGGGAGCTGTTTTTT.

This chain connects TRBV7-9 to TRBJ2-7, with unresolved D. CDR3 length: 11 residues. The germline V gene has CDR1 SEHNR and CDR2 FQNEAQ (reference sequence). V was trimmed by 8 bases and J by 2 bases, leaving 7 bases between them. CDR3 DNA: TGTGCCAGCGGGCCTGCCTACGAGCAGTACTTC. Translation gives CASGPAYEQYF.

The chain combines TRBV28 with TRBJ2-5, with D perhaps TRBD2 (5 bases). This CDR3 is 14 amino acids long. CDR1 is MDHEN and CDR2 is SYDVKM in the germline V gene. The V end lost 5 bases, the J end lost 4 bases, and 14 bases lay between the germline ends. The CDR3 is CASSSRRAGETQYF. CDR3 coding DNA: TGTGCCAGCAGTAGCAGACGGGCGGGAGAGACCCAGTACTTC.

V and J are TRBV6-1 and TRBJ2-3, with a tentative D call TRBD2 (5 bases). This CDR3 spans 16 amino acids. Germline values: CDR1 MNHNS, CDR2 SASEGT. With 0 bases removed from V and 0 bases from J, the gap between germline ends came to 10 bases. CDR3 in amino acids: CASSEALGLSTDTQYF. Written as DNA, the CDR3 is TGTGCCAGCAGTGAAGCGCTCGGACTGAGCACAGATACGCAGTATTTT.

The chain uses TRBV28 and TRBJ2-7; the match to TRBD1 covers 7 bases. The CDR3 loop spans 14 amino acids. The V gene end was trimmed by 8 bases and the J gene end by 3 bases; junction bases not matched to a gene: 10. CDR1 is MDHEN, CDR2 SYDVKM, per germline. In DNA, the CDR3 is TGTGCCAGCGAAGGCACAGGGGTGGGCTACGAGCAGTACTTC. Amino acids: CASEGTGVGYEQYF. The full variable domain, rest sourced from reference TRBV28 and TRBJ2-7, is DVKVTQSSRYLVKRTGEKVFLECVQDMDHENMFWYRQDPGLGLRLIYFSYDVKMKEKGDIPEGYSVSREKKERFSLILESASTNQTSMYLCASEGTGVGYEQYFGPGTRLTVT.

This chain joins TRBV7-9 and TRBJ1-1; D possibly corresponds to TRBD1 (5 bases). V was pared by 5 bases and J by 6 bases, with 13 bases between. This CDR3 spans 13 amino acids. CDR1 and CDR2 from the germline V gene are SEHNR and FQNEAQ (reference sequence). CDR3 sequence reads: CASSRLDSSEAFF. Written as DNA, the CDR3 is TGTGCCAGCAGCCGCCTCGACAGTTCTGAAGCTTTCTTT.

This clone appeared a single time. The junction departs from germline at one end; a sequencing error may be responsible. V gene TRBV7-7 combines with J gene TRBJ2-5; 9 bases are a match to TRBD1. Germline loops: CDR1 SSHAT, CDR2 FNYEAQ (reference sequence). The CDR3 consists of 15 residues. The CDR3 nucleotides read TGTGCTAGCAGCCAACCGGGGACAGGGTTAGAGACCCAGTACTTC. Its protein is CASSQPGTGLETQYF.

This clone was counted once. This rearrangement joins TRBV5-1 to TRBJ2-1; 16 nucleotides line up with TRBD2. Per the germline V gene, CDR1 is SGHRS and CDR2 is YFSETQ. CDR3 length equals 20 residues. The V gene end was trimmed by 4 bases and the J gene end by 4 bases; junction bases not matched to a gene: 14. CDR3 in amino acids: CASSETGTSGRATIYNEQFF. CDR3 in DNA: TGCGCCAGCAGCGAAACCGGGACTAGCGGGAGGGCGACCATATACAATGAGCAGTTCTTC.

This chain uses TRBV4-1 with TRBJ2-1, with D possibly matching TRBD2 (6 bases). Germline lookup yields CDR1 MGHRA and CDR2 YSYEKL. V dropped 2 bases and J dropped 6 bases, with 14 bases sitting between them. The CDR3 has 15 residues. CDR3 sequence (DNA): TGCGCCAGCAGCCAAAGGAGGGGAGATCGCAATGAGCAGTTCTTC. Translating it yields CASSQRRGDRNEQFF.

The chain is built from TRBV6-5 and TRBJ2-7; 9 nucleotides align to TRBD1. The germline gives CDR1 MNHEY, CDR2 SVGAGI. This CDR3 has 15 residues. With 4 bases clipped from V and 5 bases from J, the junction kept 9 bases outside the gene matches. The CDR3 nucleotides read TGTGCCAGCAGTTCCCCGGGACAGGGTAGGCACGAGCAGTACTTC. This translates into CASSSPGQGRHEQYF.

V gene TRBV27 combines with J gene TRBJ2-1; 14 bases agree with TRBD2. V trimming: 5 bases; J trimming: 0 bases; junction bases outside the gene matches: 3. Germline CDR1 and CDR2: MNHEY and SMNVEV (reference sequence). This CDR3 has 17 amino acids. DNA for the CDR3: TGTGCCAGCAGTCCCGGACTAGCGGGAGGCTCCTACAATGAGCAGTTCTTC. It yields the protein CASSPGLAGGSYNEQFF.

CDR3 in amino acids: CASSTGWGELFF. The CDR3 DNA reads TGTGCCAGCAGCACCGGGTGGGGGGAGCTGTTTTTT. The chain recombines TRBV5-5 with TRBJ2-2; D gene ambiguous. Trimming pared 4 bases from V and 8 bases from J, leaving 9 bases between. CDR3 size: 12 residues. In germline, CDR1 is SGHKS, CDR2 YYEKEE (reference sequence).

V is TRBV5-1 and J is TRBJ1-1; TRBD1 aligns across 8 bases. V was pared by 4 bases and J by 0 bases, with 5 bases of the junction left unmatched. In germline, CDR1 is SGHRS, CDR2 YFSETQ. The CDR3 runs 15 residues. The CDR3 DNA sequence: TGCGCCAGCAGCATCGGACAGGGCATGAACACTGAAGCTTTCTTT. Encoded protein: CASSIGQGMNTEAFF.

The rearrangement joins TRBV15 to TRBJ2-7; tentative D call: TRBD2 (7 bases). Trimming took 8 bases from V and 6 from J, leaving 17 bases between them. This CDR3 region has 13 residues. The V gene's germline CDR1 is LNHNV and CDR2 YYDKDF (reference sequence). The CDR3: CATRDGGRAEQYF. CDR3 bases: TGTGCCACCCGGGACGGGGGGCGGGCCGAGCAGTACTTC.